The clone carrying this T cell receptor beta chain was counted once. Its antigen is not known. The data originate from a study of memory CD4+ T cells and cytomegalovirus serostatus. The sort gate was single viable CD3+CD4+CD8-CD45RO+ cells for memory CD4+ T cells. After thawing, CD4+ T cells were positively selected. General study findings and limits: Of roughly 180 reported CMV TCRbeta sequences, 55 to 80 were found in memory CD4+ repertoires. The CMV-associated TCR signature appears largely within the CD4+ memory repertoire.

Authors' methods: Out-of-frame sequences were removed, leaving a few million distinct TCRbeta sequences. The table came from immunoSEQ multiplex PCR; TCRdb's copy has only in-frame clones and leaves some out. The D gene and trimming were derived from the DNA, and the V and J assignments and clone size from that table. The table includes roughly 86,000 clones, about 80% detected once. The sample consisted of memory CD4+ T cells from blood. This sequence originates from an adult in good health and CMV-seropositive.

The CDR3, as DNA: TGTGCCAGCTCCCTCGGGGGGGAACGAGAGACCCAGTACTTC. Translation: CASSLGGERETQYF. The chain uses TRBV7-3 and TRBJ2-5; 8 nucleotides align to TRBD2. This CDR3 region has 14 residues. The junction had 9 bases not matched to a gene; V was cut back by 8 bases and J by 4 bases. Germline V gives CDR1 SGHTA, CDR2 FQGTGA.